This is a list of T cell receptor beta chains from one sample in a study of shared clonotypes between healthy human individuals. Produced via immunoSEQ multiplex PCR; TCRdb's table is partial and in-frame only. The sample carries some 530,000 clones, about 85% recorded once. The specimen sequenced was PBMCs. These TCRs come from a woman aged 40 to 50 in good health. Some clones in this sample may be carry-over from other donors' samples. Both conserved end residues are part of each CDR3. Fields, in order: clone size, J gene, D gene, V gene, CDR3 protein, CDR3 DNA. The D gene is left open where the match is weak. Clone size is shown for a subset of rows, as once, few, many or a class of expanded clone.

size: NA; J: TRBJ2-3; D: NA; V: TRBV2; CDR3: CASSEAAKRGTQYF; DNA: TGTGCCAGCAGTGAAGCGGCCAAACGGGGTACGCAGTATTTT
size: NA; J: TRBJ2-7; D: TRBD1; V: TRBV6-1; CDR3: CASSAGTGGFYEQYF; DNA: TGTGCCAGCAGTGCGGGGACAGGGGGCTTCTACGAGCAGTACTTC
size: once; J: TRBJ1-2; D: NA; V: TRBV18; CDR3: CASSPPGGDTNYGYTF; DNA: TGTGCCAGCTCACCACCAGGCGGGGATACTAACTATGGCTACACCTTC
size: NA; J: TRBJ1-1; D: TRBD1; V: TRBV5-4; CDR3: CASSRGTGITNTEAFF; DNA: TGTGCCAGCAGCCGAGGGACAGGGATTACGAACACTGAAGCTTTCTTT
size: NA; J: TRBJ1-1; D: NA; V: TRBV4-1; CDR3: CASSQVDLVSGREAFF; DNA: TGCGCCAGCAGCCAAGTAGACCTTGTTAGCGGACGGGAAGCTTTCTTT
size: NA; J: TRBJ2-7; D: NA; V: TRBV19; CDR3: CASSIWAGANSYEQYF; DNA: TGTGCCAGTAGTATTTGGGCAGGGGCAAACAGCTACGAGCAGTACTTC
size: NA; J: TRBJ1-2; D: NA; V: TRBV18; CDR3: CASSPGPTTNYGYTF; DNA: TGTGCCAGCTCACCTGGACCAACCACTAACTATGGCTACACCTTC
size: few; J: TRBJ1-1; D: TRBD1; V: TRBV18; CDR3: CASSLWDRGSEAFF; DNA: TGTGCCAGCTCACTGTGGGACAGGGGGTCTGAAGCTTTCTTT
size: NA; J: TRBJ2-2; D: NA; V: TRBV30; CDR3: CAWSVWGTGELFF; DNA: TGTGCCTGGAGTGTCTGGGGCACCGGGGAGCTGTTTTTT
size: NA; J: TRBJ2-1; D: NA; V: TRBV10-3; CDR3: CATRQASSYNEQFF; DNA: TGTGCCACCCGACAGGCGAGCTCCTACAATGAGCAGTTCTTC
size: NA; J: TRBJ1-4; D: NA; V: TRBV4-2; CDR3: CASSQERASGVGEKLFF; DNA: TGTGCCAGCAGCCAAGAAAGGGCATCGGGGGTCGGTGAAAAACTGTTTTTT
size: few; J: TRBJ2-5; D: NA; V: TRBV2; CDR3: CASSEPKEQYF; DNA: TGTGCCAGCAGTGAACCAAAGGAGCAGTACTTC
size: NA; J: TRBJ2-3; D: NA; V: TRBV30; CDR3: CAWSVFKGGGLSTDTQYF; DNA: TGTGCCTGGAGTGTTTTTAAGGGCGGAGGACTTAGCACAGATACGCAGTATTTT
size: many; J: TRBJ1-5; D: TRBD1; V: TRBV6-1; CDR3: CASSAGTENQPQHF; DNA: TGTGCCAGCAGCGCTGGGACAGAGAATCAGCCCCAGCATTTT
size: few; J: TRBJ2-1; D: TRBD1; V: TRBV25-1; CDR3: CASSSRTGTGHEQFF; DNA: TGTGCCAGCAGTAGCCGGACAGGGACCGGCCATGAGCAGTTCTTC
size: NA; J: TRBJ2-5; D: TRBD1; V: TRBV5-1; CDR3: CASSLGGTEQETQYF; DNA: TGCGCCAGCAGCTTGGGAGGGACAGAACAAGAGACCCAGTACTTC
size: NA; J: TRBJ2-5; D: TRBD1; V: TRBV28; CDR3: CASRPQGGETQYF; DNA: TGTGCCAGCAGACCACAGGGGGGAGAGACCCAGTACTTC
size: once; J: TRBJ1-1; D: NA; V: TRBV11-2; CDR3: CASSYRSEAFF; DNA: TGTGCCAGCAGCTACCGTAGTGAAGCTTTCTTT
size: NA; J: TRBJ2-7; D: NA; V: TRBV6-4; CDR3: CASSDSAAPPRYEQYF; DNA: TGTGCCAGCAGTGACTCAGCCGCCCCCCCCAGGTACGAGCAGTACTTC
size: NA; J: TRBJ1-1; D: TRBD1; V: TRBV14; CDR3: CASSRDRGTEAFF; DNA: TGTGCCAGCAGCCGGGACAGGGGCACTGAAGCTTTCTTT
size: NA; J: TRBJ1-3; D: NA; V: TRBV7-3; CDR3: CASSLAGGNSGNTIYF; DNA: TGTGCCAGCAGCTTAGCGGGGGGAAACTCTGGAAACACCATATATTTT
size: few; J: TRBJ2-7; D: NA; V: TRBV11-2; CDR3: CASSMDTRSYEQYF; DNA: TGTGCCAGCAGCATGGACACACGCTCCTACGAGCAGTACTTC
size: NA; J: TRBJ2-2; D: TRBD1; V: TRBV7-9; CDR3: CASSRAGTASTGELFF; DNA: TGTGCCAGCAGCAGGGCCGGGACAGCTTCTACCGGGGAGCTGTTTTTT
size: NA; J: TRBJ1-1; D: NA; V: TRBV28; CDR3: CASSLLQANTEAFF; DNA: TGTGCCAGCAGCTTGTTACAGGCGAACACTGAAGCTTTCTTT
size: NA; J: TRBJ2-5; D: NA; V: TRBV11-2; CDR3: CASSMEGKTQYF; DNA: TGTGCCAGCAGCATGGAGGGAAAGACCCAGTACTTC
size: NA; J: TRBJ1-1; D: NA; V: TRBV7-9; CDR3: CASGLSENTEAFF; DNA: TGTGCCAGCGGCTTGTCAGAGAACACTGAAGCTTTCTTC
size: NA; J: TRBJ1-1; D: TRBD1; V: TRBV2; CDR3: CASRDRGPEAFF; DNA: TGTGCCAGTAGAGACAGGGGACCTGAAGCTTTCTTT
size: NA; J: TRBJ2-7; D: NA; V: TRBV19; CDR3: CASSLGQNYEQYF; DNA: TGTGCCAGTAGTCTGGGGCAGAACTACGAGCAGTACTTC
size: few; J: TRBJ2-5; D: NA; V: TRBV5-6; CDR3: CASSLAISETQYF; DNA: TGTGCCAGCAGCTTAGCAATCTCAGAGACCCAGTACTTC
size: NA; J: TRBJ2-7; D: NA; V: TRBV29-1; CDR3: CSVEGTDYEQYF; DNA: TGCAGCGTTGAAGGGACAGACTACGAGCAGTACTTC
size: many; J: TRBJ2-3; D: TRBD2; V: TRBV18; CDR3: CASSPNESGGTDTQYF; DNA: TGTGCCAGCTCACCAAATGAGAGCGGGGGCACAGATACGCAGTATTTT
size: NA; J: TRBJ2-2; D: TRBD1; V: TRBV25-1; CDR3: CASTAPGQGSGELFF; DNA: TGTGCCAGCACCGCGCCGGGACAGGGTTCCGGGGAGCTGTTTTTT
size: few; J: TRBJ2-1; D: TRBD2; V: TRBV28; CDR3: CASTLGGSSGNEQFF; DNA: TGTGCCTCCACCTTGGGCGGGAGTAGTGGCAATGAGCAGTTCTTC
size: NA; J: TRBJ2-7; D: NA; V: TRBV2; CDR3: CASSESIDLEQYF; DNA: TGTGCCAGCAGTGAAAGTATAGACCTCGAGCAGTACTTC
size: NA; J: TRBJ1-2; D: NA; V: TRBV5-1; CDR3: CASTWGNYGYTF; DNA: TGCGCCAGCACCTGGGGCAACTATGGCTACACCTTC
size: NA; J: TRBJ2-1; D: TRBD2; V: TRBV11-2; CDR3: CASSPQLAGAYNEQFF; DNA: TGTGCCAGCAGCCCCCAGCTAGCGGGAGCCTACAATGAGCAGTTCTTC